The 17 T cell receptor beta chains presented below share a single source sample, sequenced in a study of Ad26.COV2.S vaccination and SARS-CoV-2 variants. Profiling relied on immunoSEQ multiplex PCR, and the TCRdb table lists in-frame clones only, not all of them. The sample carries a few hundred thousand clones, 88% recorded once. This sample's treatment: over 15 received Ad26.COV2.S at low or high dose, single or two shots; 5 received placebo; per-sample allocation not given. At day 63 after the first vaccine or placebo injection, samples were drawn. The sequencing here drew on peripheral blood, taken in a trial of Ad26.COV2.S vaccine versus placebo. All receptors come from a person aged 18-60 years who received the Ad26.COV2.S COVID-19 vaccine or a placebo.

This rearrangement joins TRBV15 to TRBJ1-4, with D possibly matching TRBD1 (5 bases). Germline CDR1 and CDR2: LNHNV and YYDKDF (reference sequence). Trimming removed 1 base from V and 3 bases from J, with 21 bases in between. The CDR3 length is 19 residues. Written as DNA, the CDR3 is TGTGCCACCAGCAGAGCGGGGCCGGTAGGGGCCCTAGCTAATGAAAAACTGTTTTTT. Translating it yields CATSRAGPVGALANEKLFF.

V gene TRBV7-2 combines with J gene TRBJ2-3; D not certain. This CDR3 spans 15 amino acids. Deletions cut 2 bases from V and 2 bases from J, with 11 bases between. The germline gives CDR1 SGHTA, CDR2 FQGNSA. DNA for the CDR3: TGTGCCAGCAGCTTACCTAGAACTAACACAGATACGCAGTATTTT. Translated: CASSLPRTNTDTQYF.

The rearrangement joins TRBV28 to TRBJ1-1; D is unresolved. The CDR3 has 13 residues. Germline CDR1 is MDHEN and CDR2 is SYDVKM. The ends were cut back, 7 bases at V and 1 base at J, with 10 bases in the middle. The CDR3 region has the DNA TGTGCCAGCATCTTTAACAAGAACACTGAAGCTTTCTTT. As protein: CASIFNKNTEAFF.

CDR3 DNA sequence: TGTGCCAGCAGCCGCCCCCGCCAGGGTCTCACTGAAGCTTTCTTT. As protein: CASSRPRQGLTEAFF. J is TRBJ1-1 and V is TRBV6-5, with D possibly being TRBD1 (5 bases). Trimming removed 6 bases at V and 4 bases at J, with 18 bases between. The length of the CDR3 is 15 residues. Germline CDR1 reads MNHEY; CDR2 reads SVGAGI.

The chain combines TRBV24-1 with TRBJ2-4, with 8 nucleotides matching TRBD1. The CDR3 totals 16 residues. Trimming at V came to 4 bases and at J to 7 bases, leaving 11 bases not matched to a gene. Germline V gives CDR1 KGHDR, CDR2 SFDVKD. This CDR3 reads CATSDPSGPGGNIQYF. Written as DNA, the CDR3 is TGTGCCACCAGTGACCCTTCAGGCCCAGGGGGCAACATTCAGTACTTC.

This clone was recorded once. CDR3 residues: CASSFKRGDYNEQFF. Here the CDR3 DNA reads TGTGCCAGCAGCTTCAAGCGGGGGGACTACAATGAGCAGTTCTTC. The chain uses TRBV5-5 and TRBJ2-1; 9 positions match TRBD2. The CDR3 extends over 15 amino acids. Germline values: CDR1 SGHKS, CDR2 YYEKEE (reference sequence). Trimming took 2 bases from V and 3 from J; bases not matched to a gene: 3.

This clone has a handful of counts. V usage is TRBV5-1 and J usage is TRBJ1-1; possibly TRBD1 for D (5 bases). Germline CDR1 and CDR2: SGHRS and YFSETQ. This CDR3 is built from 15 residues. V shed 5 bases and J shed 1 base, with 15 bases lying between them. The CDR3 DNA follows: TGCGCCAGCAGTCTACGGACGGGGCCGAACACTGAAGCTTTCTTT. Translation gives CASSLRTGPNTEAFF.

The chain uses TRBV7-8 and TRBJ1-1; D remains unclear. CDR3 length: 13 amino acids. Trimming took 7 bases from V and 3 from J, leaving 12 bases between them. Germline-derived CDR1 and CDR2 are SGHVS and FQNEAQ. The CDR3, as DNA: TGTGCCAGCACCAATCGGGGTGACACTGAAGCTTTCTTT. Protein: CASTNRGDTEAFF.

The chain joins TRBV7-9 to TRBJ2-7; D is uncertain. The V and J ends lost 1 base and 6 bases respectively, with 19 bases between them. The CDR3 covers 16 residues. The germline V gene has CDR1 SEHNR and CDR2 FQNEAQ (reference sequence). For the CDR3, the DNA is TGTGCCAGCAGCTTAGGACGGGTCGGAACTAAGTCCGAGCAGTACTTC. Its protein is CASSLGRVGTKSEQYF.

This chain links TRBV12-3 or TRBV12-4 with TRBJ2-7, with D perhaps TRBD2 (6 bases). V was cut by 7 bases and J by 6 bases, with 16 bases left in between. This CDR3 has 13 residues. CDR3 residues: CASTPREESEQYF. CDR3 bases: TGTGCCAGCACCCCAAGGGAGGAGTCCGAGCAGTACTTC.

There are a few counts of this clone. DNA for the CDR3: TGTGCCAGCAGTGTCTATTTGGTTCACAATGAGCAGTTCTTC. Translation gives CASSVYLVHNEQFF. The chain uses TRBV2 and TRBJ2-1, with D hard to call. There are 14 residues in the CDR3. Germline values: CDR1 SNHLY, CDR2 FYNNEI. V was pared by 4 bases and J by 5 bases, with 12 bases between.

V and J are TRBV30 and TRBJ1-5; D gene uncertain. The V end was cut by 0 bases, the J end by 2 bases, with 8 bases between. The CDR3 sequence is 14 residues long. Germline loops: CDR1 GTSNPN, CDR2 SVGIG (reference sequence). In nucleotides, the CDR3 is TGTGCCTGGAGTGTAGGCGGACGCAATCAGCCCCAGCATTTT. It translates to CAWSVGGRNQPQHF.

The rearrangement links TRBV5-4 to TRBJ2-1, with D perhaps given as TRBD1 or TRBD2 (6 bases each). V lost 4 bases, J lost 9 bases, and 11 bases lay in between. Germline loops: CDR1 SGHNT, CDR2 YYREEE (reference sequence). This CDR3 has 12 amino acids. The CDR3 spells CASSLQGGEQFF. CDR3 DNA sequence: TGTGCCAGCAGCCTACAGGGAGGTGAGCAGTTCTTC.

DNA for the CDR3: TGTGCCAGCAGCCAAGCCCAAGGCCACGGCAGGGATGAGCAGTTCTTC. It yields the protein CASSQAQGHGRDEQFF. This rearrangement joins TRBV14 to TRBJ2-1, with a weak D call TRBD1 (5 bases). This CDR3 has 16 residues. Between the trimmed V and J ends, which lost 1 base and 8 bases, there was a span of 18 bases. Germline lookup yields CDR1 SGHDN and CDR2 FVKESK.

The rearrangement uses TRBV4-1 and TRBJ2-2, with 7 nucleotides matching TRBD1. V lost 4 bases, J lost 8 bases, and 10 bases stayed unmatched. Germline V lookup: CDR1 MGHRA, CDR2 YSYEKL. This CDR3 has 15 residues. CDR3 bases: TGCGCCAGCAGCCCGCTAGGACAGGTTTCGGGGGAGCTGTTTTTT. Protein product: CASSPLGQVSGELFF.

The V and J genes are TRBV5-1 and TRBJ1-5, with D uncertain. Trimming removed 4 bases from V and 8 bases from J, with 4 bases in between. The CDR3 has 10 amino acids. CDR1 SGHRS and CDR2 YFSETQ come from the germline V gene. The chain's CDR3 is CASSEKPQHF. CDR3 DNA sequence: TGCGCCAGCAGCGAGAAGCCCCAGCATTTT.

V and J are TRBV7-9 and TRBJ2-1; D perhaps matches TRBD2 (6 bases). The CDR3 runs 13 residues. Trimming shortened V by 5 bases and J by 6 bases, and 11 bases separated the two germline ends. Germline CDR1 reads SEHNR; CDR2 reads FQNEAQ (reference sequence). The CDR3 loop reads CASSLGLLNEQFF. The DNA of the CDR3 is TGTGCCAGCAGCCTGGGACTTCTCAATGAGCAGTTCTTC.